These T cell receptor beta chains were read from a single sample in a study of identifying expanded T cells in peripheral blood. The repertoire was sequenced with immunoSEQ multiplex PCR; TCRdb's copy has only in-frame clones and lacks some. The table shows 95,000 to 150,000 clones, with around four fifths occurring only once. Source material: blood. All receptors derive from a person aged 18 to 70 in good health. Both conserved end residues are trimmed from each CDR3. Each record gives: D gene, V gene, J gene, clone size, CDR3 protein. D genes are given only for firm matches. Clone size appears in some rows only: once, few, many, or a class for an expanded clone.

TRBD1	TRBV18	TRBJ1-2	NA	ASSPRIPGQGPYGYT
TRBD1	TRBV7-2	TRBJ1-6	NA	ASGGQPSNSPLH
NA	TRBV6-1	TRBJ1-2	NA	ASSVTDSYGYT
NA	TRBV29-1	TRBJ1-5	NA	SVGEGGQPQH
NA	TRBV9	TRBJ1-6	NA	ASSTRSGPYNSPLH
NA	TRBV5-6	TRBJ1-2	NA	ASSWAPGLSGGYT
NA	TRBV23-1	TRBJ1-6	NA	ASSPIGALH
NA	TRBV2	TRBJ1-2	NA	ASRVQEASTYGYT
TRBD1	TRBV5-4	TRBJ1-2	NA	ASSPPGQTNYGYT
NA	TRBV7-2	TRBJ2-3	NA	ASSPPFTDTQY
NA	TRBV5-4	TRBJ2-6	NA	ASSLLGANVLT
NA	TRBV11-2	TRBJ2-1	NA	ASSLGPLIKGGQF
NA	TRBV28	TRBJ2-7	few	ASSLSGPEQY
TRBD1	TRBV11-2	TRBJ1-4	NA	ASSAGQGNEKLF
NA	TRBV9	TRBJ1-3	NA	ASSVTGLLGRATIY
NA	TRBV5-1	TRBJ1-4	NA	ASSLSGQLFNEKLF
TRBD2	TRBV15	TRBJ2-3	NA	ATSRGTSDTDTQY
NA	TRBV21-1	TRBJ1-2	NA	ASSPRLRGLYGYT
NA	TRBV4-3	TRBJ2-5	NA	ASSQEGRPQETQY
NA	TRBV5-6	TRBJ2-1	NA	ASSGGNEQF
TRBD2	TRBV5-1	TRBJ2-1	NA	ASSLDGLAGVFEQF
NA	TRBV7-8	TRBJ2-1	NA	ASTRSNWERYNEQF
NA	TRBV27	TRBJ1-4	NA	ASSSTGRGNEKLF
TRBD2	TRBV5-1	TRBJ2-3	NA	ASSFYPIRTSGGPSTDTQY
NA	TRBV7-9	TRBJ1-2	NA	ASSLTDGNYGYT
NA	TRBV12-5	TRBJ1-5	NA	ASGLVRAGREQPQH
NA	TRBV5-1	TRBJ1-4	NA	ASSTNGGGEKLF
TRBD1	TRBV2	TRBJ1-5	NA	ASRGTVSNQPQH
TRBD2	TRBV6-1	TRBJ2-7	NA	ASTEGLAGVIYEQY
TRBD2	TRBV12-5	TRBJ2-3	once	ASGDGGAGTDTQY
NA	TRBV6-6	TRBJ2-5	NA	ASSYHPRGETQY
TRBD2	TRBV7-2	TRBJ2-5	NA	ASTLSGGARETQY
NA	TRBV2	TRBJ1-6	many	ARSGRSNSPLH
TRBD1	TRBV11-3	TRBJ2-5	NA	ASSGFGDRGGETQY
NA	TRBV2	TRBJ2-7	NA	ASSRSGGSYEQY
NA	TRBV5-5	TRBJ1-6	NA	ASSFGRAYNSPLH
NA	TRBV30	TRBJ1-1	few	AWSVGTEAF
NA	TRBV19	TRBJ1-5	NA	ASRDHGVMQPQH
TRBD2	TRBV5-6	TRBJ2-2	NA	ASSSGGPNTGELF
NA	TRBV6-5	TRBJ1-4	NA	ASAPGRIEKLF
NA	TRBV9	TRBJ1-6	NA	ASSVHPTPSYNSPLH
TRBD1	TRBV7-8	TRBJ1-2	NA	ASSSPRTGVSNGYT
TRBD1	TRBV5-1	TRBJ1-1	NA	ASSLGRDRAPPLLDTEAF
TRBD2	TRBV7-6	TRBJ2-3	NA	ASGWGGRDTQY
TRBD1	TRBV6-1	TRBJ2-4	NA	ASSARTGAKNIQY
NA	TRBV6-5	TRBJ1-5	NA	AWRESCYQPQH
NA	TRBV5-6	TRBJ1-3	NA	ASSIGQLRLSGNTIY
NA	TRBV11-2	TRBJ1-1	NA	ASSLVVTEAF
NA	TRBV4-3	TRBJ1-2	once	ASSQTGRGYT
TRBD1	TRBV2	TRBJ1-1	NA	ASFWPGQEGNEAF